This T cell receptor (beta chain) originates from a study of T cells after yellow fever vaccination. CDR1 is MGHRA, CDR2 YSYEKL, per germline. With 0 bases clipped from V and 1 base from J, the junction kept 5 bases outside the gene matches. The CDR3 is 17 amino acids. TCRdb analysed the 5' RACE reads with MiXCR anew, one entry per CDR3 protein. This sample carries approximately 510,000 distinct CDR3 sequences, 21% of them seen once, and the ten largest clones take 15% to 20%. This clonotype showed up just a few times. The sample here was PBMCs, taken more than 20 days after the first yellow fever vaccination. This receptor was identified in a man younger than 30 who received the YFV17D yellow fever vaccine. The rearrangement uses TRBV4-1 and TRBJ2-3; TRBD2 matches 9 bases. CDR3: CASSQDSRLAGTDTQYF. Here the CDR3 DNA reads TGCGCCAGCAGCCAAGATTCAAGACTAGCGGGCACAGATACGCAGTATTTT.